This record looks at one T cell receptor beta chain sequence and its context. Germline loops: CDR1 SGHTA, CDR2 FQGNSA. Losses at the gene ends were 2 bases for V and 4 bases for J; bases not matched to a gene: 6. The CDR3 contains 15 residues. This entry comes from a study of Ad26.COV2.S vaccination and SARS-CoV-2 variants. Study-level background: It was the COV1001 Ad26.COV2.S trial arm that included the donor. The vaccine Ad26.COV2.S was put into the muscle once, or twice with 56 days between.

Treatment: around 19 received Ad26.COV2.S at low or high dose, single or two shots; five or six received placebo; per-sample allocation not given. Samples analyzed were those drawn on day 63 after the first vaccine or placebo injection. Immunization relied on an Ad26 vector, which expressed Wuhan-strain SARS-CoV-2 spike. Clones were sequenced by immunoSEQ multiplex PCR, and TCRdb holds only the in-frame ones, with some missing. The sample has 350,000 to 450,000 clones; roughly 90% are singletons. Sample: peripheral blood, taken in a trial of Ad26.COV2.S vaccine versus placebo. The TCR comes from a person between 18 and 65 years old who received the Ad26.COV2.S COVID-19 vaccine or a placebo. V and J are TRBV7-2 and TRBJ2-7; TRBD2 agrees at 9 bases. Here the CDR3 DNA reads TGTGCCAGCAGCTTAAGTAGCGGGGGTATATACGAGCAGTACTTC. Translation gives CASSLSSGGIYEQYF.